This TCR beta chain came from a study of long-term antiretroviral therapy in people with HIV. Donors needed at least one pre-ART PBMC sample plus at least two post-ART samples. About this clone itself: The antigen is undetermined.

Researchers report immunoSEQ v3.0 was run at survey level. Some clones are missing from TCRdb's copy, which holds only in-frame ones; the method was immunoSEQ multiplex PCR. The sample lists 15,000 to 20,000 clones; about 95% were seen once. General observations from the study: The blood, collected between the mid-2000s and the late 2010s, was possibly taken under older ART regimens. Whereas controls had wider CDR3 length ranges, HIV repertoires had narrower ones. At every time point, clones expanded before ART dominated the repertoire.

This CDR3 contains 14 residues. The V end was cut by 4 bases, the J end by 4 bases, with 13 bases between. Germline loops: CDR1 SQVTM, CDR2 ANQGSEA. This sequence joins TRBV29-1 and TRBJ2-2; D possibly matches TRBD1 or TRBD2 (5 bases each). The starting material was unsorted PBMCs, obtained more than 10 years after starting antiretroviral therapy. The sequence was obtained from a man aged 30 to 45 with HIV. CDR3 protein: CSVVLGTLTGELFF. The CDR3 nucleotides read TGCAGCGTTGTCCTGGGGACCCTCACCGGGGAGCTGTTTTTT.